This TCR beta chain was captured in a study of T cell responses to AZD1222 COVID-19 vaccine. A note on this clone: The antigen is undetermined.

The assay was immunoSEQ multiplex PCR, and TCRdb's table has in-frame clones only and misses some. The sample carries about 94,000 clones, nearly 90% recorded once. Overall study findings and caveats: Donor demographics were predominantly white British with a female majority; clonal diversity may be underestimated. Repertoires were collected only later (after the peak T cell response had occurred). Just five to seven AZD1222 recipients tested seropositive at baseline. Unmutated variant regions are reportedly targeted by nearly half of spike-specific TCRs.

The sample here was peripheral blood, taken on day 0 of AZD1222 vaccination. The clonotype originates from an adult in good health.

The CDR3 is CATGQGNSPLHF. CDR3 DNA sequence: TGTGCCACGGGACAGGGGAATTCACCCCTCCACTTT. The chain recombines TRBV12-3 or TRBV12-4 with TRBJ1-6, with 10 bases lining up with TRBD1. This CDR3 comprises 12 residues. V dropped 10 bases and J dropped 7; count of bases not matched to a gene: 1.